Listed below are T cell receptor beta chains from one sample, sequenced in a study of resident and recirculating memory T cells in vitiligo. Only in-frame clones appear in the TCRdb table, and some are missing; sequencing was by immunoSEQ multiplex PCR. The repertoire consists of roughly 80,000 clones, with 90% to 95% occurring once and the leading ten covering more than 5%. Material for sequencing was blood. These receptors were collected from a male donor with vitiligo. CDR3s include the opening cysteine and the closing phenylalanine or tryptophan. Fields, in order: clone size, V gene, J gene, D gene, CDR3 protein, CDR3 DNA. A D gene is named only where the DNA matches it firmly. Size tells how often a clone was seen (once, few, many) or the class of an expanded clone, and some rows leave it out.

clone_size: -
v_call: TRBV27
j_call: TRBJ2-7
d_call: TRBD2
cdr3_aa: CASSSSLGRGGYEQYF
cdr3_nt: TGTGCCAGCAGTTCCTCCCTCGGGCGCGGGGGCTACGAGCAGTACTTC

clone_size: -
v_call: TRBV15
j_call: TRBJ1-5
d_call: -
cdr3_aa: CATSTQRQGGQPQHF
cdr3_nt: TGTGCCACCAGCACTCAGAGGCAGGGTGGACAGCCCCAGCATTTT

clone_size: -
v_call: TRBV2
j_call: TRBJ2-4
d_call: TRBD2
cdr3_aa: CASSARQTSGYLAKNIQYF
cdr3_nt: TGTGCCAGCAGTGCGAGACAGACTAGCGGGTACCTAGCCAAAAACATTCAGTACTTC

clone_size: once
v_call: TRBV19
j_call: TRBJ2-5
d_call: TRBD1
cdr3_aa: CASSRTGETKTQYF
cdr3_nt: TGTGCCAGTAGCCGGACAGGGGAGACCAAGACCCAGTACTTC

clone_size: -
v_call: TRBV28
j_call: TRBJ2-7
d_call: TRBD1
cdr3_aa: CASSLSSGQRRYEQYF
cdr3_nt: TGTGCCAGCAGTTTATCTTCGGGACAGAGACGCTACGAGCAGTACTTC

clone_size: -
v_call: TRBV5-1
j_call: TRBJ2-3
d_call: TRBD2
cdr3_aa: CASSLRTAAGGSNTQYF
cdr3_nt: TGCGCCAGCAGCTTAAGGACGGCGGCGGGAGGCTCAAATACGCAGTATTTT

clone_size: once
v_call: TRBV7-8
j_call: TRBJ2-1
d_call: TRBD1
cdr3_aa: CASSAPFLGQGARSQFF
cdr3_nt: TGTGCCAGCAGCGCGCCGTTCCTGGGACAGGGGGCCCGCTCGCAGTTCTTC

clone_size: few
v_call: TRBV28
j_call: TRBJ1-4
d_call: -
cdr3_aa: CASSGQPHGEKLFF
cdr3_nt: TGTGCCAGCAGTGGACAGCCCCATGGTGAAAAACTGTTTTTT

clone_size: -
v_call: TRBV2
j_call: TRBJ1-1
d_call: -
cdr3_aa: CASSDERYTEAFF
cdr3_nt: TGTGCCAGCAGTGACGAGCGGTACACTGAAGCTTTCTTT

clone_size: -
v_call: TRBV6-1
j_call: TRBJ2-1
d_call: TRBD1
cdr3_aa: CASSERDSYNEQFF
cdr3_nt: TGTGCCAGCAGTGAACGGGACAGCTACAATGAGCAGTTCTTC

clone_size: -
v_call: TRBV9
j_call: TRBJ2-5
d_call: TRBD1
cdr3_aa: CASSPRVLGQGVVTQYF
cdr3_nt: TGTGCCAGCAGCCCCCGAGTTTTGGGACAGGGGGTGGTGACCCAGTACTTC

clone_size: -
v_call: TRBV2
j_call: TRBJ2-1
d_call: -
cdr3_aa: CASSLSIGYNEQFF
cdr3_nt: TGTGCCAGCTCACTTAGTATCGGGTACAATGAGCAGTTCTTC

clone_size: -
v_call: TRBV4-1
j_call: TRBJ1-2
d_call: -
cdr3_aa: CASSQTALEYGYTF
cdr3_nt: TGCGCCAGCAGCCAAACTGCCCTAGAGTATGGCTACACCTTC

clone_size: -
v_call: TRBV6-1
j_call: TRBJ2-4
d_call: -
cdr3_aa: CASLSRNRGGNIQYF
cdr3_nt: TGTGCCAGCTTATCCCGAAACAGGGGAGGTAACATTCAGTACTTC

clone_size: -
v_call: TRBV25-1
j_call: TRBJ1-3
d_call: -
cdr3_aa: CASSESGSGNTIYF
cdr3_nt: TGTGCCAGCAGTGAGAGTGGCTCTGGAAACACCATATATTTT

clone_size: -
v_call: TRBV7-9
j_call: TRBJ2-7
d_call: -
cdr3_aa: CASSSTSPGMGEQYF
cdr3_nt: TGTGCCAGCAGCTCTACGTCCCCGGGGATGGGCGAGCAGTACTTC

clone_size: -
v_call: TRBV29-1
j_call: TRBJ1-2
d_call: -
cdr3_aa: CSVVEGGRYGYTF
cdr3_nt: TGCAGCGTTGTAGAGGGGGGGAGATATGGCTACACCTTC

clone_size: -
v_call: TRBV2
j_call: TRBJ2-1
d_call: -
cdr3_aa: CASKRDGSSYNEQFF
cdr3_nt: TGTGCCAGCAAACGGGACGGGAGCTCCTACAATGAGCAGTTCTTC

clone_size: -
v_call: TRBV6-5
j_call: TRBJ2-3
d_call: TRBD1
cdr3_aa: CASSYTGTGEDTQYF
cdr3_nt: TGTGCCAGCAGCTACACCGGGACAGGGGAAGATACGCAGTATTTT

clone_size: -
v_call: TRBV29-1
j_call: TRBJ2-1
d_call: TRBD2
cdr3_aa: CSGSGLAQSYNEQFF
cdr3_nt: TGCAGCGGATCGGGACTAGCTCAGTCGTACAATGAGCAGTTCTTC